This T cell receptor beta chain was captured in a study of pediatric ulcerative colitis. Study-wide points: In rectum, acute severe colitis had expanded clones and less diversity. Two patients had blood samples with substantially reduced template counts.

TCRdb's table, derived via immunoSEQ multiplex PCR, lists solely in-frame clones and lacks some. The repertoire holds tens of thousands of clones, with roughly four fifths as singletons. About this clone itself: Its antigen is not known.

Rectal tissue came from one to two pinch biopsies taken at colonoscopy. The J segment lost 1 base and the V segment lost 0 bases, leaving 1 base of the junction unmatched. Germline-derived CDR1 and CDR2 are SGHTS and YDEGEE. The CDR3 sequence is 14 residues long. This clonotype was sampled from a boy between 10 and 17 years old with severe ulcerative colitis. J is TRBJ2-7 and V is TRBV5-8; 7 bases line up with TRBD1. Sequences were obtained from gut tissue. CDR3 nucleotide sequence: TGTGCCAGCAGCTTGGGGGGACAGTCCTACGAGCAGTACTTC. Translation: CASSLGGQSYEQYF.